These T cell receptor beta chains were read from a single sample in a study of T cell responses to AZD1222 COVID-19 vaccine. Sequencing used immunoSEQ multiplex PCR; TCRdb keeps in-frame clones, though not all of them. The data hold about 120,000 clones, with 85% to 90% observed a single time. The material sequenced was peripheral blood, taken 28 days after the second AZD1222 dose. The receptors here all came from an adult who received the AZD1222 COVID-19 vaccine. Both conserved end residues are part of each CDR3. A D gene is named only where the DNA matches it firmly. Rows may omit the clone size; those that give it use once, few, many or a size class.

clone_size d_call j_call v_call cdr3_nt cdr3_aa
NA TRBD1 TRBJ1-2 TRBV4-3 TGCGCCAGCAGCCAAGATACAGGGGGGATATACGGCTACACCTTC CASSQDTGGIYGYTF
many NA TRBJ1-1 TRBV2 TGTGCCAGCAGTGGACACGGGAACACTGAAGCTTTCTTT CASSGHGNTEAFF
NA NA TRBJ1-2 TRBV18 TGTGCCAGCTCACCACAGGGGGACTATGGCTACACCTTC CASSPQGDYGYTF
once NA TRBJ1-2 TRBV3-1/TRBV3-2 TGTGCCAGCAGCCAAGATCTCTCAGGGTCCTATGGCTACACCTTC CASSQDLSGSYGYTF
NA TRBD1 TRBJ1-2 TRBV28 TGTGCCAGCAGAGATCGAGGGGACAGGGGGAACTATGGCTACACCTTC CASRDRGDRGNYGYTF
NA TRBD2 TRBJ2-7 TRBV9 TGTGCCAGCAGCCCCCGTGGGGGACTAGCGGTCGGCGAGCAGTACTTC CASSPRGGLAVGEQYF
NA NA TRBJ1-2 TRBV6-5 TGTGCCAGCAGTAACCCGGGGAGGGCCTATGGCTACACCTTC CASSNPGRAYGYTF
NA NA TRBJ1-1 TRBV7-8 TGTGCCAGCAGCTCTTACAGAAGCCCGAACACTGAAGCTTTCTTT CASSSYRSPNTEAFF
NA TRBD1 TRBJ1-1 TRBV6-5 TGTGCCAGCAGTCGACAGGGCTGGACTGAAGCTTTCTTT CASSRQGWTEAFF
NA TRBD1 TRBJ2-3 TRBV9 TGTGCCAGCAGCGTAGCGGGAGGGACAGGGGGTCGGATAGATACGCAGTATTTT CASSVAGGTGGRIDTQYF
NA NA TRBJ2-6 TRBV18 TGTGCCAGCTCACGATATGGGGCCAACGTCCTGACTTTC CASSRYGANVLTF
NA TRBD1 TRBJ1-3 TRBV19 TGTGCCAGTACCAGCCGAGGGGGACAGGGGTTATTTCGAAACACCATATATTTT CASTSRGGQGLFRNTIYF
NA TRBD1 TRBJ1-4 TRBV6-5 TGTGCCAGCAGACCACAGGGGGCGACTAATGAAAAACTGTTTTTT CASRPQGATNEKLFF
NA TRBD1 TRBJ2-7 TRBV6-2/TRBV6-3 TGTGCCAGCAGTGCTTGGGACAGGGGACGCGAGCAGTACTTC CASSAWDRGREQYF
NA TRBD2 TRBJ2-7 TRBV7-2 TGTGCCAGCAGCCCCGGGACTAGCGGGGGCCCGTTGGTGTACGAGCAGTACTTC CASSPGTSGGPLVYEQYF
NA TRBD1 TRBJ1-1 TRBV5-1 TGCGCCAGCAGCTTTGGGGGGACAGGGGTGACTGAAGCTTTCTTT CASSFGGTGVTEAFF
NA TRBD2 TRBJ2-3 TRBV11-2 TGTGCCAGCAGCTCTAGCGGGACTAGCACAGATACGCAGTATTTT CASSSSGTSTDTQYF